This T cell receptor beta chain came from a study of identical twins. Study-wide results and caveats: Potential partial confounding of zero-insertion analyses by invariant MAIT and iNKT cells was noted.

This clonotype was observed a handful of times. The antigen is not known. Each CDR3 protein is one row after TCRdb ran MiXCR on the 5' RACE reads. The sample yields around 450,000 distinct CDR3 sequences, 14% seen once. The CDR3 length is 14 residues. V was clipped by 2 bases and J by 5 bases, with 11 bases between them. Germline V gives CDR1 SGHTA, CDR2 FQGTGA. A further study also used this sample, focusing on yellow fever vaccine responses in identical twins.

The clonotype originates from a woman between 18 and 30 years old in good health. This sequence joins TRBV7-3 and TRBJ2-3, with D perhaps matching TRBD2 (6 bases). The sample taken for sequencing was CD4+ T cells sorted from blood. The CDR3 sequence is CASSLRGTRDTQYF. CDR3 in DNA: TGTGCCAGCAGCTTACGCGGGACTCGAGATACGCAGTATTTT. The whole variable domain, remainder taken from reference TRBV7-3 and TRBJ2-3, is GAGVSQTPSNKVTEKGKYVELRCDPISGHTALYWYRQSLGQGPEFLIYFQGTGAADDSGLPNDRFFAVRPEGSVSTLKIQRTERGDSAVYLCASSLRGTRDTQYFGPGTRLTVL.